The entry below gives a single T cell receptor beta chain sequence along with its context. CD8+ and CD4+ T cells from blood underwent TCR beta sequencing. The multiple sclerosis controls were treatment-naive patients, and their relapsing-remitting disease was stable or active. The CD8+ and CD4+ T cells were negatively isolated, with the TEMRA cells enriched by FACS. These data are taken from a study of CD8 T cells in Susac syndrome. The CDR3 runs 18 residues. The V gene lost 4 bases and the J gene lost 5 bases, with 24 bases spanning the gap. Per germline, CDR1 SGHNT and CDR2 YENEEA. Reverse transcription of roughly 0.45 to 1 ug RNA was performed with random hexamers. Multiplex immunoSEQ PCR targeted 54 Vbeta and 13 Jbeta TCR beta segments. From the immunoSEQ multiplex PCR reads, TCRdb called clonotypes with MiXCR, one entry per CDR3 protein. This repertoire shows about 150,000 distinct CDR3 sequences, about 95% found once; its top ten account for 0.13% to 0.15%.

The receptor was isolated from a human donor with multiple sclerosis. V is TRBV11-3 and J is TRBJ2-1; possible D gene TRBD2, 7 bases. The sample taken for sequencing was CD8+ T cells from PBMCs. CDR3 bases: TGTGCCAGCAGCTCGGGGAGCACTTCGGGGGGCGAAAACAATGAGCAGTTCTTC. Translated: CASSSGSTSGGENNEQFF.